This TCR beta chain was sequenced in a study of blood T cell repertoires in COVID-19. The overall study: Material from acute and convalescent COVID-19 was sourced from the United States, Italy and Spain. T cells, B-cell-depleted T cells, or PBMCs supplied cDNA or gDNA.

The CDR3 contains 11 residues. Trimming cost V 7 bases and J 6 bases, with 10 bases left between them. CDR1 is SNHLY, CDR2 FYNNEI, per germline. Per the authors' pipeline: It was from reference gene primer amplification that nucleated cell counts were estimated. Sequencing was performed with immunoSEQ multiplex PCR; in TCRdb, only in-frame clones are kept and a portion is missing. Clone size and V and J calls were adopted from that table, with D and trimming inferred from the DNA. The sample yields about 150,000 clones, roughly 90% seen once. The specimen was peripheral blood. This receptor was obtained from a woman between 55 and 75 years old with active or convalescent COVID-19. V usage is TRBV2 and J usage is TRBJ2-7; no reliable D call. This CDR3 is CASKILSEQYF. The CDR3 DNA reads as TGTGCCAGCAAGATACTTAGCGAGCAGTACTTC.